Below are 12 T cell receptor beta chains sequenced from a single sample in a study of identical twins. TCRdb re-derived calls from the 5' RACE reads in MiXCR, one entry per CDR3 protein. The sample contains under 900,000 distinct CDR3 sequences, 9% to 15% of which appear only once. The data were also submitted as part of a second study, on yellow fever vaccine responses in identical twins.

Sample: PBMCs. These receptors were obtained from a woman under 30 in good health.

A few counts support this clonotype. The chain employs TRBV5-1 and TRBJ2-4, with 7 bases that match TRBD1. The length of the CDR3 is 15 residues. The ends lost 4 bases at V and 1 base at J; junction bases unmatched: 5. Germline CDR1 reads SGHRS; CDR2 reads YFSETQ. CDR3: CASSTQDRAKNIQYF. The DNA of the CDR3 is TGCGCCAGCAGCACGCAGGACAGGGCCAAAAACATTCAGTACTTC. Using reference TRBV5-1 and TRBJ2-4 for the parts outside the CDR3, the full variable domain is KAGVTQTPRYLIKTRGQQVTLSCSPISGHRSVSWYQQTPGQGLQFLFEYFSETQRNKGNFPGRFSGRQFSNSRSEMNVSTLELGDSALYLCASSTQDRAKNIQYFGAGTRLSVL.

This clonotype showed up just a few times. The gene calls are TRBV6-5 and TRBJ2-4; D might be TRBD1 (6 bases). In germline, CDR1 is MNHEY, CDR2 SVGAGI. V was clipped by 2 bases and J by 1 base, with 6 bases between them. The length of the CDR3 is 14 residues. The DNA of the CDR3 is TGTGCCAGCAGTTACGACAGGGCCAAAAACATTCAGTACTTC. Amino acids: CASSYDRAKNIQYF.

In its sample, this clonotype was seen a few times. The V call is TRBV4-1, the J call TRBJ2-5; D possibly corresponds to TRBD1 (5 bases). Between the trimmed V and J ends, which lost 1 base and 2 bases, there was a span of 11 bases. Germline CDR1 is MGHRA and CDR2 is YSYEKL. The CDR3 covers 15 residues. In DNA form, the CDR3 reads TGCGCCAGCAGCCAAGTCGGACATATTCAAGAGACCCAGTACTTC. This codes for CASSQVGHIQETQYF.

This clonotype was detected many times. The chain's CDR3 is CASSLVGLPSYEQYF. The CDR3 DNA is TGTGCCAGCAGCTTAGTCGGGCTACCCTCCTACGAGCAGTACTTC. The V call is TRBV7-9, the J call TRBJ2-7; no clear D gene. Germline V gene lookup returns CDR1 SEHNR and CDR2 FQNEAQ (reference sequence). This CDR3 comprises 15 residues. V lost 1 base and J lost 0, with 10 bases in between. Full variable domain (rest looked up from reference TRBV7-9 and TRBJ2-7): DTGVSQNPRHKITKRGQNVTFRCDPISEHNRLYWYRQTLGQGPEFLTYFQNEAQLEKSRLLSDRFSAERPKGSFSTLEIQRTEQGDSAMYLCASSLVGLPSYEQYFGPGTRLTVT.

The chain couples TRBV28 to TRBJ1-5; 11 nucleotides agree with TRBD1. There are 15 residues in the CDR3. Germline lookup yields CDR1 MDHEN and CDR2 SYDVKM. Germline trimming cut 6 bases from V and 4 bases from J; bases unmatched to any gene: 5. The CDR3 region has the DNA TGTGCCAGCAGCCGCGGACAGGGGGCGAATCAGCCCCAGCATTTT. Its protein is CASSRGQGANQPQHF.

This clonotype was recorded at least ten times. The chain uses TRBV28 and TRBJ2-2; D gene unclear. The CDR3 is 15 residues long. The V end lost 8 bases, the J end lost 3 bases, and 16 bases lay between the germline ends. Germline lookup yields CDR1 MDHEN and CDR2 SYDVKM. The DNA for the CDR3 is TGTGCCAGCGGCGCCCCAGCAGACTACACCGGGGAGCTGTTTTTT. Amino acid sequence: CASGAPADYTGELFF.

The sample holds a few counts of this clonotype. The chain is built from TRBV4-2 and TRBJ1-4, with D uncertain. There are 12 residues in the CDR3. Germline-derived CDR1 and CDR2 are LGHNA and YNFKEQ. Trimming pared 0 bases from V and 8 bases from J, leaving 4 bases between. The chain's CDR3 is CASSQDKEKLFF. The CDR3 nucleotides are TGTGCCAGCAGCCAAGATAAGGAAAAACTGTTTTTT.

A few counts support this clonotype. The chain links TRBV12-3 or TRBV12-4 to TRBJ2-5; no definite D call. Trimming cost V 1 base and J 5 bases, with 11 bases left between them. There are 14 residues in the CDR3. DNA for the CDR3: TGTGCCAGCAGTTTAGTCCCCGAAGCGGAGACCCAGTACTTC. This codes for CASSLVPEAETQYF.

This clonotype was observed a few times. V is TRBV5-1 and J is TRBJ2-1, with 11 bases identical to TRBD2. This CDR3 contains 14 residues. The germline V gene has CDR1 SGHRS and CDR2 YFSETQ. V lost 3 bases and J lost 8; bases outside the gene matches: 4. The CDR3 DNA sequence: TGCGCCAGCAGCTGGACTAGCGGGTACGATGAGCAGTTCTTC. Translating gives CASSWTSGYDEQFF.

The CDR3 bases are TGTGCCAGCACCAAACTTTCGGACAACTTCGATGGCTACACCTTC. This gives the protein CASTKLSDNFDGYTF. The chain is built from TRBV3-1 and TRBJ1-2, with D possibly matching TRBD1 (5 bases). Germline CDR1 and CDR2: LGHDT and YNNKEL (reference sequence). The CDR3 totals 15 residues. V gave up 7 bases and J gave up 6 bases, with 21 bases separating them.

This sequence joins TRBV19 and TRBJ2-1; 8 bases match TRBD1. V lost 1 base, J lost 5 bases, and 4 bases stayed unmatched. CDR3 length: 15 residues. Germline V gene lookup returns CDR1 LNHDA and CDR2 SQIVND (reference sequence). The CDR3: CASSIGQGIHNEQFF. The DNA of the CDR3 is TGTGCCAGTAGTATAGGACAGGGGATCCACAATGAGCAGTTCTTC.

On this clonotype itself: A much larger clone lies a single base off, so this may be a read error. V and J are TRBV6-6 and TRBJ2-2, with D unresolved. This CDR3 contains 13 residues. V dropped 2 bases and J dropped 6 bases, with 7 bases sitting between them. Germline-derived CDR1 and CDR2 are MNHNY and SVGAGI (reference sequence). The CDR3 DNA sequence: TGTGCCAGCAGTTACGGGGTGTCCGGGGAGCTGTTTTTT. This translates into CASSYGVSGELFF.